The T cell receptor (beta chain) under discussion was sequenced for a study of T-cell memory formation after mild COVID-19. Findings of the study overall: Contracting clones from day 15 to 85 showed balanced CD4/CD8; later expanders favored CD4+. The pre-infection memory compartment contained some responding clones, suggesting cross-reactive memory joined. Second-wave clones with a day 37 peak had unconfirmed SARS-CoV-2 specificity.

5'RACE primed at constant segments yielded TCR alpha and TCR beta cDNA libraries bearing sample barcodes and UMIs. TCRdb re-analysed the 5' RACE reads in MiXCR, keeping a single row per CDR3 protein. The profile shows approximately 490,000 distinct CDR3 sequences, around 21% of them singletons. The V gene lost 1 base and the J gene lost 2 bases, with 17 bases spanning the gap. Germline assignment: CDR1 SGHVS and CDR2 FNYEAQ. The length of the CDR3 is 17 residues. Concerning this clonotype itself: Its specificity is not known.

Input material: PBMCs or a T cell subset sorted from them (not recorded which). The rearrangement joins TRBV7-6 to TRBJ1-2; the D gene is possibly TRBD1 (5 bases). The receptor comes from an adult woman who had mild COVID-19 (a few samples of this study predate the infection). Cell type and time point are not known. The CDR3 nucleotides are TGTGCCAGCAGCTTAGTGGGCGGTTGGGGACGGAACTATGGCTACACCTTC. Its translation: CASSLVGGWGRNYGYTF.